This entry describes one T cell receptor (beta chain). Its antigen remains unidentified. No much larger clone is present one base from it, and per-base qualities are unavailable. The record originates from a study of beta chain features in type 1 diabetes listed by TCRdb under 2018. Regarding the complete study: No differences in mean age, gender distribution, total cell number or subset yield were found between patients and healthy donors. A total of about 100,000,000 sorted cells were examined across all samples, and RNA yield correlated strongly with the number of cells per subset. Regulatory and stem cell-like memory subsets were obtained from only 8 patients and roughly 8 healthy donors, while naive and central memory subsets were obtained from all 28 donors. In the study, recently diagnosed type 1 diabetes patients and matched healthy donors were compared on the TCRB repertoires of their sorted circulating CD4+ T cell subsets.

Each donor gave one peripheral blood draw, approximately 100 mL on average, collected into heparinised tubes. A BD FACSAria II was used to sort naive, central memory, regulatory and stem cell-like memory CD4+ T cells with a panel that included CD45RO, CCR7, CD25, CD127, CD95 and CD27. Purity was above 98% for every sorted population. PBMCs were isolated immediately by Lymphoprep density gradient centrifugation and stained directly without culture. To minimize batch effects, samples were stained and sorted in pairs, one healthy donor with one patient per experiment. The High Capacity cDNA Reverse Transcription Kit was used to reverse transcribe all of the isolated RNA, meaning that expressed TCRB transcripts were what got sequenced. Deep immunoSEQ sequencing was applied to naive, central memory and regulatory T cell samples, giving an average of roughly 3.5 million total reads per sample. Sorted cells were lysed in RLT buffer and RNA was extracted with DNase-treated RNeasy Micro or Mini kits, depending on cell number. To prevent cross-contamination, every cell subset was processed on its own, while patient and healthy donor samples were processed together. Using the immunoSEQ multiplex PCR, TCRB sequences were amplified from cDNA into 87-bp fragments spanning the CDR3 region. Sequencing of the amplicons was done on the Illumina HiSeq platform. The authors' analysis ran thus. Synthetic template baselines were used to correct PCR bias computationally, reads within Hamming distance 2 were collapsed, and singletons that could not be merged were discarded. Reads were aligned against IMGT so that V, D and J genes, CDR3 length and insertions or deletions at six rearrangement sites could be assigned. Within each subset, clonotype counts were normalized to sorted cell number, after which true diversity and Gini coefficients were computed with the tcR R package. The overlap coefficient, calculated on TCRB nucleotide sequences, was used to quantify repertoire sharing. As a proxy for the pre-selection repertoire, out-of-frame TCRB sequences from naive cells were analyzed. The clones in this table, taken by TCRdb from immuneACCESS, are in-frame only. Not every clone is retained; where verified, under half of the shortfall comes from an unresolved V gene, and the cause of the rest is unknown. The D gene and trimming were derived from the DNA, and the V and J assignments and clone size from that table. This sample lists 600,000 or so clones; 9.5% to 15% were detected once. The top ten constitute around 0.12% of the sample.

The cysteine opens and the phenylalanine closes a CDR3 of 17 amino acids. Only the CDR3 portion is preserved as DNA: 51 bases, with reading frame beginning at the first base. Per the germline V gene, SGDLS is the CDR1 and YYNGEE is the CDR2. The V and J ends are trimmed by 3 bases and 3 bases, leaving 19 bases between them. Overall results and qualifications from the work: HLA sub-analyses involved small numbers of individuals, so any influence of HLA type on TCRB rearrangement remained unresolved. Sequencing cDNA rather than genomic DNA could over-represent highly expressing activated cells, although activation and CD3 levels did not differ between groups. The naive, central memory and regulatory TCRB repertoires appeared to resemble one another more closely among patients than among healthy donors. At VDJ recombination sites, type 1 diabetes patients had fewer insertions and more deleted nucleotides, which implies abnormalities in thymic rearrangement. In all four CD4+ subsets, TCRB CDR3 length was moderately but significantly shorter in type 1 diabetes patients. PCR may preferentially amplify shorter templates, but because patient and control samples were amplified and corrected together, any resulting skew would affect both groups equally.

The receptor chain draws on TRBV9 and TRBJ1-3; a tentative D call is TRBD1 (5 bases match). This receptor was taken from a man aged 25-45 years with type 1 diabetes. The specimen sequenced was naive CD4+ T cells from blood. Taken with the paper, the label for cell subset or site translates to: true naive CD4+ T cells. The CDR3 has the sequence CASSADRTGAFGNTIYF. The nucleotide sequence is TGTGCCAGCAGCGCGGACCGTACCGGGGCCTTTGGAAACACCATATATTTT.